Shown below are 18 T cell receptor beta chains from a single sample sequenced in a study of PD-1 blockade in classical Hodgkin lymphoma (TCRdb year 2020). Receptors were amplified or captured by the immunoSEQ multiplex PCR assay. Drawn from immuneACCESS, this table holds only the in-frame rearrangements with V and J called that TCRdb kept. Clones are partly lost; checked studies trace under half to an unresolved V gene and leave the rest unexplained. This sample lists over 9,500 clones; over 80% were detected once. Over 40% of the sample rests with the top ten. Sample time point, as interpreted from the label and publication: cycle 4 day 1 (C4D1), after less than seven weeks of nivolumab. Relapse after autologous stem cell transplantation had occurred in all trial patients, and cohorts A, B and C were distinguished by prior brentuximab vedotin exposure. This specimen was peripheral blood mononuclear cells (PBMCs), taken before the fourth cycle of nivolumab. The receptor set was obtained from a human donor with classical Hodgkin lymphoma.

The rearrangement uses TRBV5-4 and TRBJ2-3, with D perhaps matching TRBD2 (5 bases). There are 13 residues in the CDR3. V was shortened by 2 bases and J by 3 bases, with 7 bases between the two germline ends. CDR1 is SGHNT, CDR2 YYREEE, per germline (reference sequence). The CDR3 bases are TGTGCCAGCAGCTTCGAGGGTACAGATACGCAGTATTTT. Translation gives CASSFEGTDTQYF. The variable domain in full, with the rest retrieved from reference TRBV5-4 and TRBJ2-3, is ETGVTQSPTHLIKTRGQQVTLRCSSQSGHNTVSWYQQALGQGPQFIFQYYREEENGRGNFPPRFSGLQFPNYSSELNVNALELDDSALYLCASSFEGTDTQYFGPGTRLTVL.

This chain's CDR3 is CASSFRGSNQPQHF. CDR3 DNA: TGTGCCAGCAGCTTCAGAGGGAGCAATCAGCCCCAGCATTTT. The chain carries TRBV6-1 and TRBJ1-5, with D hard to call. This CDR3 is 14 amino acids long. Trimming pared 6 bases from V and 1 base from J, leaving 10 bases between. Germline lookup yields CDR1 MNHNS and CDR2 SASEGT.

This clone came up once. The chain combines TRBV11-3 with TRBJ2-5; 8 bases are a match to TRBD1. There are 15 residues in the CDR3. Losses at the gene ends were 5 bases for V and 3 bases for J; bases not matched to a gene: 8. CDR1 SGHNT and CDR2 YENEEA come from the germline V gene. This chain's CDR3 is CASSVQGEGKETQYF. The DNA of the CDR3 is TGTGCCAGCAGCGTACAGGGGGAAGGGAAAGAGACCCAGTACTTC.

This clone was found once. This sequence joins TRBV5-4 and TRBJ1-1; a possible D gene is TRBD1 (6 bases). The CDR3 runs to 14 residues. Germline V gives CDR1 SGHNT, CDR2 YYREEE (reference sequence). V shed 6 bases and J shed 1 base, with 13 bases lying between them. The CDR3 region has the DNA TGTGCCAGCAAATGGGACATCTGGAACACTGAAGCTTTCTTT. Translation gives CASKWDIWNTEAFF.

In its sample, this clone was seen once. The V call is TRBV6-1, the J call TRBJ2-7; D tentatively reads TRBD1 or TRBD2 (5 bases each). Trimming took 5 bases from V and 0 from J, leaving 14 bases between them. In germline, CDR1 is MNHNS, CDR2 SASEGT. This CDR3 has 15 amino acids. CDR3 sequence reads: CASSPVRDGSYEQYF. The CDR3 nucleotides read TGTGCCAGCAGTCCTGTCCGGGACGGCTCCTACGAGCAGTACTTC.

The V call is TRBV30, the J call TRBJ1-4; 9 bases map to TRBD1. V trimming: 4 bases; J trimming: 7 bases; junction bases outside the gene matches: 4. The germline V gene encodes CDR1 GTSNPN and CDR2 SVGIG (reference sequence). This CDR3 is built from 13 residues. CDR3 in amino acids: CAWNRGLGEKLFF. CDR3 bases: TGTGCCTGGAACAGGGGGCTCGGTGAAAAACTGTTTTTT.

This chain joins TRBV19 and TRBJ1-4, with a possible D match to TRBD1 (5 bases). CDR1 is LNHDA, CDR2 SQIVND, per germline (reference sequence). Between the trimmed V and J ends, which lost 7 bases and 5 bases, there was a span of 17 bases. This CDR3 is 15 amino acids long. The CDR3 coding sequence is TGTGCCAGTACCCCACCGGGGGGGTGGAATGAAAAACTGTTTTTT. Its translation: CASTPPGGWNEKLFF.

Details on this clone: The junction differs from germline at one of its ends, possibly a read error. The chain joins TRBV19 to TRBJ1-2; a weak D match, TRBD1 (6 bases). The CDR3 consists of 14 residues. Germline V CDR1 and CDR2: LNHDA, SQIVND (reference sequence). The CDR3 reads CASSKGNRVYSYTF. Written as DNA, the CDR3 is TGTGCCAGTAGTAAAGGAAACAGGGTCTATAGCTACACCTTC.

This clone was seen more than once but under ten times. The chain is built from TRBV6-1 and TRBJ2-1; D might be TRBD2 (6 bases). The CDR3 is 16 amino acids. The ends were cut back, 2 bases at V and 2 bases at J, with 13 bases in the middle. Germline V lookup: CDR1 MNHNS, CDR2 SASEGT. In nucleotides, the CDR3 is TGTGCCAGCAGTGAAAGCGGGTTGGCAGCCTACAATGAGCAGTTCTTC. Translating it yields CASSESGLAAYNEQFF.

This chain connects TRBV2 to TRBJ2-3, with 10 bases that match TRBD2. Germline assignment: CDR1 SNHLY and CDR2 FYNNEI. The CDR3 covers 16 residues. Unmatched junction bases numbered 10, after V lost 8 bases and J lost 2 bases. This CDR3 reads CASGDLAGEITDTQYF. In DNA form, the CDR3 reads TGTGCCAGCGGGGACCTAGCGGGGGAGATCACAGATACGCAGTATTTT. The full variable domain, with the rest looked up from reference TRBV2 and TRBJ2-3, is EPEVTQTPSHQVTQMGQEVILRCVPISNHLYFYWYRQILGQKVEFLVSFYNNEISEKSEIFDDQFSVERPDGSNFTLKIRSTKLEDSAMYFCASGDLAGEITDTQYFGPGTRLTVL.

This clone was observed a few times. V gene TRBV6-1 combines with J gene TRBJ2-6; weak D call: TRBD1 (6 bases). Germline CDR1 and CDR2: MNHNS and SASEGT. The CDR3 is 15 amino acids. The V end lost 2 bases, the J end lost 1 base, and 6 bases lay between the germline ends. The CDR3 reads CASSETGSGANVLTF. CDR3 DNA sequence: TGTGCCAGCAGTGAAACAGGGTCTGGGGCCAACGTCCTGACTTTC.

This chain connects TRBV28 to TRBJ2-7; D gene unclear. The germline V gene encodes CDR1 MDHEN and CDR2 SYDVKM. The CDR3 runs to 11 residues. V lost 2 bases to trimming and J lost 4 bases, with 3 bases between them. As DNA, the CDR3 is TGTGCCAGCAGTTTAGATTACGAGCAGTACTTC. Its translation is CASSLDYEQYF.

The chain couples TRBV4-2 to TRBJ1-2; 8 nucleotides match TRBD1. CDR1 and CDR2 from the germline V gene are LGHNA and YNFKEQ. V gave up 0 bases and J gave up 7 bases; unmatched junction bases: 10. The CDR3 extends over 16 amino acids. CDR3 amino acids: CASSQDVGWTGSGYTF. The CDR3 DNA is TGTGCCAGCAGCCAAGACGTCGGATGGACAGGGAGTGGCTACACCTTC.

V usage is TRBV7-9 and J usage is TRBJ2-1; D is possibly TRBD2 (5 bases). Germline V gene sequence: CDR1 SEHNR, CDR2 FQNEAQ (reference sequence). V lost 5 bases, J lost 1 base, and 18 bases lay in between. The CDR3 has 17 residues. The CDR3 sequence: CASSLSSGRGSYNEQFF. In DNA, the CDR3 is TGTGCCAGCAGCCTTTCGTCAGGTCGGGGATCCTACAATGAGCAGTTCTTC.

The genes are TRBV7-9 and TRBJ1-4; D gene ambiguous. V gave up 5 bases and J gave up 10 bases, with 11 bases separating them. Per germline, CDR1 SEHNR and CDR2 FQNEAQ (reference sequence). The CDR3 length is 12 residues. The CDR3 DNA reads TGTGCCAGCAGCCCGACGTCTGTAAAACTGTTTTTT. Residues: CASSPTSVKLFF.

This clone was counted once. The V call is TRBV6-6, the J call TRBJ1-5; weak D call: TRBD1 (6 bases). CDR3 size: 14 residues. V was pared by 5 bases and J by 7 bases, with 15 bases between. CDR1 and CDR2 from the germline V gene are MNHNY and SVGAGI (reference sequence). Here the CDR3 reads CASSLGGSMQPQHF. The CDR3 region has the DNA TGTGCCAGCAGTCTAGGGGGGTCAATGCAGCCCCAGCATTTT.

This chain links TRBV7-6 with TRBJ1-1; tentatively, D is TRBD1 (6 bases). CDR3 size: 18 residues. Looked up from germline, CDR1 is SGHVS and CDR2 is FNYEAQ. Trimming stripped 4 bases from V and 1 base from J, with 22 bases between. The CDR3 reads CASSSAGVWDPWNTEAFF. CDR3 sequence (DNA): TGTGCCAGCAGCTCCGCAGGGGTGTGGGATCCCTGGAACACTGAAGCTTTCTTT.

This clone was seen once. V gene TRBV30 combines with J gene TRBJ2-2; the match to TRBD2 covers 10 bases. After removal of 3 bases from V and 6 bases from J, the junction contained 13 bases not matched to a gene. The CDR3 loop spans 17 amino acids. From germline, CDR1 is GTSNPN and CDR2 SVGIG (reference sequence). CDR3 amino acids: CAWRDTSAGGRPGELFF. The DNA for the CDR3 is TGTGCCTGGAGAGACACCTCAGCGGGAGGGAGGCCCGGGGAGCTGTTTTTT.